This T cell receptor beta chain came from a study of T cell clones after liver transplantation. At the level of the study: Apart from a few HCV-positive recipients, transplants were for non-autoimmune, non-viral reasons.

The protocol was immunoSEQ multiplex PCR, while the TCRdb copy is restricted to in-frame clones and leaves out a portion. The sample contains 50,000 or so clones, 70% to 75% of which appear only once. This clone was seen a handful of times. The CDR3 consists of 14 residues. V lost 7 bases, J lost 1 base, and 5 bases stayed unmatched. Germline CDR1 reads GTSNPN; CDR2 reads SVGIG (reference sequence). Specimen: CD4+ T cells from blood, collected 54 months after liver transplant. The origin of this receptor is a human patient who received a liver transplant. A share of the T cells may be of graft donor origin. This chain links TRBV30 with TRBJ2-2; 8 bases map to TRBD2. As DNA, the CDR3 is TGTGCCTCCGGAGCGGGGGTGAACACCGGGGAGCTGTTTTTT. It is translated as CASGAGVNTGELFF. The full variable domain, completed using reference TRBV30 and TRBJ2-2, is SQTIHQWPATLVQPVGSPLSLECTVEGTSNPNLYWYRQAAGRGLQLLFYSVGIGQISSEVPQNLSASRPQDRQFILSSKKLLLSDSGFYLCASGAGVNTGELFFGEGSRLTVL.